The T cell receptor (beta chain) described here comes from a study of blood T cells in healthy people across ages. The donors, all healthy, were Caucasians living in Russia, aged roughly 6 to 100. Samples each yielded at least 6 micrograms of total RNA. The V and J ends lost 2 bases and 0 bases, in that order; junction bases with no gene match: 11. Germline CDR1 is MNHEY and CDR2 is SVGEGT. This CDR3 region has 19 residues. This clonotype came up a few times. A second PCR, run for about 6 to 11 cycles, used a sample-barcoded 5' primer plus a J-beta primer mix. Each of the cDNA molecules was tagged by a template-switch adaptor with 12 random nucleotides. In TCRdb, the 5' RACE reads were re-called with MiXCR into one record per CDR3 protein. Of 1.2 million to 1.5 million distinct CDR3 sequences in the sample, about 40% were seen once.

This clonotype originated in a woman aged 18-30 years in good health. The specimen was blood. This chain links TRBV6-2 or TRBV6-3 with TRBJ2-7; 12 nucleotides agree with TRBD2. CDR3 nucleotide sequence: TGTGCCAGCAGTTACGGACTAGCGGGACTAACCCTAAGCTCCTACGAGCAGTACTTC. Translating it yields CASSYGLAGLTLSSYEQYF.